Following are 2 T cell receptor beta chains from one sample sequenced in a study of early T cells in non-severe SARS-CoV-2 infection. One entry per CDR3 protein, called by TCRdb with MiXCR from the 5' RACE reads. Of about 100,000 distinct CDR3 sequences in the sample, about 13% were seen once. The sample consisted of whole blood. The receptors derive from an adult who was a healthcare worker with PCR-confirmed SARS-CoV-2 infection or an uninfected control (not recorded which).

The table lists this clonotype with many counts. The V gene is TRBV29-1, the J gene TRBJ2-1; D is possibly TRBD2 (7 bases). There are 12 residues in the CDR3. The V end was cut by 7 bases, the J end by 9 bases, with 16 bases between. Germline CDR1 reads SQVTM; CDR2 reads ANQGSEA. Here the CDR3 DNA reads TGCAGCGCCTCAACGGGGGGCAGTGAGCAGTTCTTC. This translates into CSASTGGSEQFF.

This clonotype was seen at least ten times. The chain carries TRBV7-6 and TRBJ2-1; D is tentatively TRBD1 or TRBD2 (7 bases each). The CDR3 loop spans 16 amino acids. Germline lookup yields CDR1 SGHVS and CDR2 FNYEAQ. Trimming took off 5 bases at V and 2 bases at J, with 16 bases between the two ends. In nucleotides, the CDR3 is TGTGCCAGCAGCCCTCAGGGGGGGGCGGCCTACAATGAGCAGTTCTTC. This gives the protein CASSPQGGAAYNEQFF.